One and the same sample provided the 23 T cell receptor beta chains below, sequenced in a study of blood T cells in healthy people across ages. Then a second PCR, running roughly 7 to 12 cycles, was carried out with a sample-barcoded 5' primer and a J-beta primer mix. TCRdb called the 5' RACE reads again in MiXCR, with one record for every CDR3 protein. Seen here are about 670,000 distinct CDR3 sequences, about 43% observed once, and the top ten hold 25% to 35%. Sequencing was done on a sample of blood. The receptors come from an elderly man in good health.

In this sample, this clonotype turned up many times. The genes are TRBV3-1 and TRBJ2-7; D remains unclear. V was trimmed by 1 base and J by 6 bases, leaving 10 bases between them. Germline assignment: CDR1 LGHDT and CDR2 YNNKEL (reference sequence). The CDR3 is 13 residues long. The CDR3 is CASSQGGWGEQYF. CDR3 DNA: TGTGCCAGCAGCCAAGGGGGTTGGGGCGAGCAGTACTTC.

This clonotype appeared a few times. This sequence joins TRBV11-1 and TRBJ2-5; 7 positions agree with TRBD2. J was trimmed by 2 bases and V by 3 bases; bases with no gene match: 9. From germline, CDR1 is SGHAT and CDR2 FQDESV (reference sequence). CDR3 length: 16 residues. The CDR3 protein is CASSLVREGKQETQYF. The CDR3 nucleotides read TGTGCCAGCAGCTTGGTCAGGGAGGGAAAACAAGAGACCCAGTACTTC.

The rearrangement joins TRBV14 to TRBJ1-2; D is uncertain. The V gene lost 0 bases and the J gene lost 1 base, with 3 bases spanning the gap. Per germline, CDR1 SGHDN and CDR2 FVKESK. This CDR3 has 13 residues. This chain's CDR3 is CASSQDINYGYTF. DNA for the CDR3: TGTGCCAGCAGCCAAGACATTAACTATGGCTACACCTTC.

The chain has TRBV10-2 and TRBJ2-5; no definite D call. Trimming cost V 3 bases and J 5 bases, with 7 bases left between them. The germline V gene encodes CDR1 WSHSY and CDR2 SAAADI. The CDR3 loop spans 12 amino acids. The CDR3: CASSDMVETQYF. The CDR3 bases are TGCGCCAGCAGTGACATGGTGGAGACCCAGTACTTC.

The chain couples TRBV7-2 to TRBJ1-2; D is ambiguous. V dropped 1 base and J dropped 8 bases, with 11 bases sitting between them. Germline V gene lookup returns CDR1 SGHTA and CDR2 FQGNSA. The CDR3 length is 13 residues. The CDR3 sequence is CASSLDYTGGYTF. CDR3 nucleotide sequence: TGTGCCAGCAGCTTAGATTATACGGGGGGCTACACCTTC.

CDR3 in amino acids: CASSLGGTNYGYTF. The CDR3 DNA is TGTGCCAGCAGTTTGGGAGGGACTAACTATGGCTACACCTTC. The rearrangement uses TRBV12-3 or TRBV12-4 and TRBJ1-2; D is ambiguous. The CDR3 is made up of 14 amino acids. V lost 3 bases and J lost 0, with 8 bases in between.

Many counts were recorded for this clonotype. The J gene is TRBJ1-6, the V gene TRBV6-2 or TRBV6-3; 10 bases map to TRBD1. Germline CDR1 reads MNHEY; CDR2 reads SVGEGT. There are 15 residues in the CDR3. Unmatched junction bases numbered 6, after V lost 6 bases and J lost 7 bases. CDR3 sequence: CASRSGQGWNSPLHF. For the CDR3, the DNA is TGTGCCAGCAGATCGGGACAGGGGTGGAATTCACCCCTCCACTTT.

This chain uses TRBV7-2 with TRBJ2-7; D unresolved. CDR3 size: 16 residues. V was clipped by 4 bases and J by 0 bases, with 16 bases between them. Germline lookup yields CDR1 SGHTA and CDR2 FQGNSA. CDR3 in DNA: TGTACCAGCAGCTCCCAGGCGGCCCCAAGCTCCTACGAGCAGTACTTC. Its translation: CTSSSQAAPSSYEQYF.

This clonotype was detected ten times or more. The chain joins TRBV30 to TRBJ2-2; perhaps TRBD2 as D (6 bases). The V end lost 0 bases, the J end lost 2 bases, and 10 bases lay between the germline ends. The germline CDR1 and CDR2 sequences are GTSNPN and SVGIG (reference sequence). The CDR3 extends over 15 amino acids. CDR3 loop: CAWSVLGGNTGELFF. DNA for the CDR3: TGTGCCTGGAGTGTCCTCGGGGGTAACACCGGGGAGCTGTTTTTT.

V gene TRBV6-2 or TRBV6-3 combines with J gene TRBJ2-7, with TRBD2 as a possible D gene (5 bases). V lost 0 bases and J 4 bases, leaving 16 bases between the germline ends. The CDR3 contains 16 residues. Looked up from germline, CDR1 is MNHEY and CDR2 is SVGEGT. The CDR3 DNA reads TGTGCCAGCAGTTACTCGACGGAGCCCCCGGGGTACGAGCAGTACTTC. Translating it yields CASSYSTEPPGYEQYF.

This clonotype has a count of ten or more. The chain carries TRBV7-9 and TRBJ2-5; D is possibly TRBD1 (5 bases). Trimming took 6 bases from V and 5 from J, leaving 16 bases between them. In germline, CDR1 is SEHNR, CDR2 FQNEAQ (reference sequence). The CDR3 spans 14 residues. CDR3 amino acids: CASSFTLRVETQYF. CDR3 nucleotide sequence: TGTGCCAGCAGTTTTACGCTCAGGGTGGAGACCCAGTACTTC.

The CDR3 region is CASSLNLPRQETQYF. CDR3 coding DNA: TGTGCCAGCAGCTTAAATCTGCCCCGCCAAGAGACCCAGTACTTC. V usage is TRBV7-2 and J usage is TRBJ2-5; D is undetermined. The germline gives CDR1 SGHTA, CDR2 FQGNSA. The CDR3 contains 15 residues. The germline V and J ends were trimmed by 2 bases and 1 base, with 11 bases remaining between them. The whole variable domain, remainder taken from reference TRBV7-2 and TRBJ2-5, is GAGVSQSPSNKVTEKGKDVELRCDPISGHTALYWYRQSLGQGLEFLIYFQGNSAPDKSGLPSDRFSAERTGGSVSTLTIQRTQQEDSAVYLCASSLNLPRQETQYFGPGTRLLVL.

V gene TRBV7-2 combines with J gene TRBJ2-1; D is unclear. The CDR3 sequence is 13 residues long. V was shortened by 4 bases and J by 5 bases, with 9 bases between the two germline ends. Germline V gene data show CDR1 as SGHTA and CDR2 as FQGNSA. CDR3 sequence (DNA): TGTGCCAGCAGCTCCGGACCAAACAATGAGCAGTTCTTC. Its protein product is CASSSGPNNEQFF.

This clonotype was seen more than once but under ten times. This chain links TRBV28 with TRBJ1-2, with 7 bases fitting TRBD1. V dropped 6 bases and J dropped 0; count of bases not matched to a gene: 10. Germline-derived CDR1 and CDR2 are MDHEN and SYDVKM. The CDR3 spans 16 residues. CDR3 coding DNA: TGTGCCAGCAGCACCCGGGACAGTATTTCTAACTATGGCTACACCTTC. This gives the protein CASSTRDSISNYGYTF.

The chain combines TRBV3-1 with TRBJ2-5; D remains unclear. The J call may be wrong; the DNA end is better matched by TRBJ2-7. Germline-derived CDR1 and CDR2 are LGHDT and YNNKEL (reference sequence). The CDR3 runs 13 residues. The CDR3 spells CASSQPLKYEQYF. CDR3 bases: TGTGCCAGCAGCCAGCCCCTCAAATACGAGCAGTACTTC.

V usage is TRBV2 and J usage is TRBJ1-4; the D gene is possibly TRBD1 (5 bases). The CDR3 has 14 residues. CDR1 SNHLY and CDR2 FYNNEI come from the germline V gene. V was shortened by 6 bases and J by 0 bases, with 8 bases between the two germline ends. The CDR3 sequence: CASSATATNEKLFF. For the CDR3, the DNA is TGTGCCAGCAGCGCGACAGCAACTAATGAAAAACTGTTTTTT.

The chain couples TRBV5-1 to TRBJ2-1, with 9 bases aligning to TRBD2. V dropped 4 bases and J dropped 9; count of bases not matched to a gene: 14. The length of the CDR3 is 16 residues. Germline CDR1 SGHRS, CDR2 YFSETQ. The chain's CDR3 is CASSEELVAGVIEQFF. For the CDR3, the DNA is TGCGCCAGCAGCGAGGAGTTGGTAGCGGGGGTGATTGAGCAGTTCTTC.

The rearrangement links TRBV6-2 or TRBV6-3 to TRBJ2-5; D is undetermined. Trimming took 2 bases from V and 7 from J, leaving 8 bases between them. Germline lookup yields CDR1 MNHEY and CDR2 SVGEGT. The CDR3 loop spans 12 amino acids. The CDR3: CASSYAVGTQYF. CDR3 sequence (DNA): TGTGCCAGCAGTTACGCCGTTGGGACCCAGTACTTC.

CDR3 sequence (DNA): TGTGCCAGCACTCCTCCGGGACAGGGGTGGGAAAAACTGTTTTTT. It specifies CASTPPGQGWEKLFF. This rearrangement joins TRBV28 to TRBJ1-4; the match to TRBD1 covers 10 bases. Germline V CDR1 and CDR2: MDHEN, SYDVKM. The V gene end was trimmed by 7 bases and the J gene end by 8 bases; junction bases not matched to a gene: 10. The CDR3 is 15 amino acids.

This clonotype was detected a few times. The chain recombines TRBV3-1 with TRBJ2-5; 9 bases agree with TRBD1. The CDR3 is made up of 17 amino acids. Germline V CDR1 and CDR2: LGHDT, YNNKEL (reference sequence). The junction had 10 bases not matched to a gene; V was cut back by 1 base and J by 4 bases. Here the CDR3 reads CASSQVTGGKSRETQYF. The CDR3 DNA follows: TGTGCCAGCAGCCAAGTGACAGGGGGAAAATCCAGAGAGACCCAGTACTTC.

This chain joins TRBV6-2 or TRBV6-3 and TRBJ2-1; no definite D call. Germline CDR1 is MNHEY and CDR2 is SVGEGT. The V and J ends lost 6 bases and 4 bases respectively, with 13 bases between them. This CDR3 spans 14 amino acids. The CDR3 region is CASSLIGRYNEQFF. The CDR3 DNA follows: TGTGCCAGCAGCCTTATCGGGCGGTACAATGAGCAGTTCTTC.

The chain has TRBV7-9 and TRBJ2-5; either TRBD1 or TRBD2 may supply D (5 bases each). Trimming took 5 bases from V and 9 from J, leaving 13 bases between them. CDR1 and CDR2 from the germline V gene are SEHNR and FQNEAQ (reference sequence). The length of the CDR3 is 12 residues. The chain's CDR3 is CASSVQLGAQYF. Here the CDR3 DNA reads TGTGCCAGCAGCGTACAACTGGGGGCCCAGTACTTC.

This rearrangement joins TRBV20-1 to TRBJ2-4; D unclear. This CDR3 contains 15 residues. The germline gives CDR1 DFQATT, CDR2 SNEGSKA (reference sequence). V was clipped by 1 base and J by 1 base, with 11 bases between them. CDR3 nucleotides: TGCAGTGCTAGAGGATACCCCTCCGCCAAAAACATTCAGTACTTC. This translates into CSARGYPSAKNIQYF.